Below, one T cell receptor beta chain is given with its context. This clone was seen only a few times. The specificity of this receptor is unknown. No much larger clone is present one base from it, and per-base qualities are unavailable. This record belongs to a study of cytomegalovirus exposure and HLA in healthy donors (dated by TCRdb to 2016 to 2017). For the study in its entirety: In an earlier analysis of approximately 500 of the donors, approximately 300 Gb of sequence data and just under 120 million unique TCR beta sequences from 180 million or so T cells were reported. An early release that covered about 600 HLA-typed donors contained about 290 gigabases of sequencing data and 80 million or so unique TCR sequences. Of the roughly 400 genotyped donors, 65% to 90% were placed in the genetic ancestry cluster associated with self-reported Caucasian donors. The study was designed to test whether signatures of past pathogen exposure could be identified by cataloging public T cell receptors. Using immunosequencing, the study profiled T cell repertoires from 500 to 800 subjects and related those repertoires to cytomegalovirus serostatus. A separate validation cohort of over 95 different subjects was used in addition to the roughly 700-subject first cohort. The study combined high-throughput TCR immunosequencing, statistical association of individual TCRs with disease status, and machine learning to predict cytomegalovirus infection status. To study patterns of TCR occurrence, a later analysis re-analyzed previously published TCR beta repertoires from 600 to 750 donors and added high-resolution HLA genotyping. Rather than drawing on any new phenotypic data, the later analysis identified candidate immune exposures from TCR beta sequences and the way those sequences occurred across donors. An earlier analysis of around 580 of the donors used high-throughput TCR beta sequencing to judge whether each TCR beta V gene segment behaved as functional or pseudogenic. Donor age, sex, ethnicity and CMV serostatus were compiled together with the repertoire data. In a later genetic analysis, genome-wide SNP genotypes for 398 of the 666 donors were used, and that subset was treated as a discovery cohort. Every repertoire in the discovery cohort had been generated on one and the same sequencing platform. Class I and class II HLA loci were covered by the typing at four-digit resolution. The number of typed donors differed by locus: roughly 629-640 for A, B, C, DRB1 and DQB1; approximately 520 for DQA1; approximately 600 for DPA1; and some 450 for DPB1. A handful of DR-DQ haplotypes were handled as single units for association and clustering because linkage in the cohort was strong. Among roughly 400 genotyped donors of the cohort, an average of 235,054 unique TCR beta nucleotide sequences were sequenced per donor, roughly 20% of them non-productive. Results the study describes overall, beyond this receptor: It was suggested by the authors that the approach could potentially be generalized to other disease states and immunological phenotypes. Immune exposure information for the cohort was limited to CMV serostatus. A cluster of highly shared sequence variants was judged likely to be a technical artifact of the sequencing pipeline. Compared with equally common non-associated chains, HLA-associated TCR beta chains in a later analysis were more clonally expanded and had lower generation probabilities. Correlated functional status among segregating V segments might be attributable to linkage disequilibrium, but an unknown experimental factor could not be ruled out. Because counts were too low, 15 to 20 rarely observed V segments, including chromosome 9 orphons, were excluded from the earlier analysis of several hundred of the donors. A later genetic analysis reported fewer N-insertions in productive TCRs among donors in an Asian-associated ancestry cluster than the roughly 650-donor mean. Most CMV-associated TCR beta chains appeared to be HLA-restricted in a later analysis, and the HLA associations seemed to be driven largely by CMV exposure. Most TCR sequences were seen in very few donors, while some public TCRs were found in many individuals. In both the original and validation cohorts, the classifier was reported to diagnose cytomegalovirus status with high specificity and sensitivity. A later analysis associated about 18,000 TCR beta sequences with specific HLA alleles at a false discovery rate of 0.05. Some IMGT-functional V segments, including TRBV6-2 and TRBV6-3, could not be told apart with the 87-base-pair reads, so those segments were excluded. Sequencing depth was assumed to be roughly uniform across donors in the presence/absence analyses, though that assumption may not hold. A later analysis reported that several top co-occurrence clusters appeared linked to parvovirus B19, influenza, CMV and Epstein-Barr virus. A further reported finding was that TCR beta sequences accurately predicted the HLA-A and HLA-B alleles for most subjects in the first cohort. In the study, approximately 160 TCR beta chains were listed as associated with cytomegalovirus. An association between a missense DCLRE1C variant and V-gene and J-gene trimming of TCR beta chains was found in a later genetic analysis and replicated in an independent cohort. According to a later analysis, TCR association rates differed among HLA loci, with DRB1 alleles showing the most associated TCRs and HLA-C alleles showing the fewest. Strong co-occurrence of HLA alleles, especially DR and DQ, made assigning TCR associations to individual alleles difficult. In vitro tests confirmed that a few of the cytomegalovirus-associated TCR beta chains recognize cytomegalovirus antigens. An earlier analysis of 587 of the donors showed that most TCR beta V segments appeared in productive rearrangements either about 90% or about 30% of the time, which broadly matched IMGT annotations. The cohort was sequenced for TCR beta chains only, and without alpha or paired-chain data the features that could be detected were limited. Because HLA typing was unavailable for some donors at each locus, only the typed subset was used in association tests.

V is clipped by 4 bases and J by 5 bases, and the sequence between their germline boundaries is 22 bases long. The CDR3 runs 16 amino acids, cysteine and phenylalanine included. Of the read, only the CDR3 DNA is kept; its 48 bases are in frame from base 1. According to the germline V gene, CDR1 reads SGDLS and CDR2 reads YYNGEE. Library method: the immunoSEQ multiplex PCR assay. For the multiplex PCR, a mixture combining 60 forward primers for TCR Vbeta segments and 13 reverse primers for TCR Jbeta segments was used. The CDR3 region of rearranged TCR beta genes was amplified from genomic DNA with a multiplex PCR assay. The amplified TCR beta libraries were sequenced on the Illumina HiSeq System as 87-base-pair reads. For the original study's pipeline: A later analysis counted about 80 million unique TCR beta chains across the 640 or so repertoires, and approximately 11 million of these chains were shared by at least two donors. A nearest-neighbor algorithm error-corrected the raw reads and collapsed the reads into unique sequences, merging closely related sequences to remove PCR and sequencing errors. CDR3 sequences were aligned to IMGT reference sequences to assign V, D and J gene segments. Each retained sequence needed at least a six-nucleotide match to both a V gene segment and a J gene segment. Rearrangements were called productive when the CDR3 lacked stop codons and stayed in frame with V and J; all others were non-productive. Following IMGT convention, CDR3 was defined as the stretch from the second conserved V-encoded cysteine up to the conserved J-encoded phenylalanine. The earlier analysis of fewer than 750 of the donors excluded sequences that lacked an unambiguous match to a single V gene segment. An earlier analysis of approximately 590 of the donors called V segments functional above 56.7% productive rearrangements and segregating when the between-donor standard deviation exceeded 5%. To diagnose cytomegalovirus status from the catalog of TCR beta chain sequences, a statistical classification framework was built. V and J gene assignment, in a later analysis, came from comparing TCR nucleotide sequences with IMGT/GENE-DB human TR gene sequences. Using the TCRdist pipeline, a later analysis assigned CDR3 sequences along with most-parsimonious VDJ recombination scenarios. In a later analysis, every TCR beta chain was defined by the combination of its CDR3 amino acid sequence and its V-gene family, and reads without a unique V-gene family were dropped. To address suspected cross-contamination and a sequencing artifact, a later analysis removed around 590 highly shared, low-generation-probability nucleotide sequences. In a later analysis, a clonal expansion index for each public chain was calculated from normalized within-repertoire ranks of inferred template counts. In a later analysis, generation probabilities were computed using a VDJ recombination model fitted to out-of-frame rearrangements, and the results were checked against IGoR. A later analysis scored TCR-TCR, TCR-HLA and TCR-CMV co-occurrence with hypergeometric tests, applying a repertoire-size bias correction to TCR pairs. To estimate false discovery rates, a later analysis permuted the HLA or CMV assignments 20 times. In a later analysis, co-occurring TCRs were grouped using DBSCAN, and TCRdist sequence similarity was added for clustering within HLA-allele-positive subsets. For co-occurrence clustering, repertoires with fewer than 30,000 or more than 120,000 public chains were excluded, along with several repertoires with anomalous nucleotide sharing. TCRdb provides this immuneACCESS table in a form limited to in-frame rearrangements. Some clones are lacking; in checked studies, under half of them reflect an unresolved V gene, and why the rest are absent is not known. V, J and clone size derive from that table, while D and trimming were established from the DNA sequence. This sample gives 140,000 to 150,000 clones in total; approximately 65% of them show up just once. Around 6% of the sample is taken by the ten largest.

The cohort comprised 710 or so healthy bone marrow donors. At the time of sampling, every cohort member was nominally healthy, though immune exposures that went unrecorded were likely present. The donor was CMV seronegative and belonged to the group of around 400 seronegative cohort members. A peripheral blood sample was collected from each donor, and TCR beta sequencing was performed on peripheral blood mononuclear cells. The Qiagen DNeasy Blood Extraction Kit was used to extract genomic DNA from the blood cell samples. The chain employs TRBV9 and TRBJ2-7; TRBD1 could be the D gene, as 7 bases match. What was sequenced was PBMCs. The origin of this receptor is a woman in her fifties or sixties in good health and CMV-seronegative. The DNA is as follows: TGTGCCAGCAGCCGTCAGGTCGGCCAGGGGGGAAACGAGCAGTACTTC. This yields the protein CASSRQVGQGGNEQYF.